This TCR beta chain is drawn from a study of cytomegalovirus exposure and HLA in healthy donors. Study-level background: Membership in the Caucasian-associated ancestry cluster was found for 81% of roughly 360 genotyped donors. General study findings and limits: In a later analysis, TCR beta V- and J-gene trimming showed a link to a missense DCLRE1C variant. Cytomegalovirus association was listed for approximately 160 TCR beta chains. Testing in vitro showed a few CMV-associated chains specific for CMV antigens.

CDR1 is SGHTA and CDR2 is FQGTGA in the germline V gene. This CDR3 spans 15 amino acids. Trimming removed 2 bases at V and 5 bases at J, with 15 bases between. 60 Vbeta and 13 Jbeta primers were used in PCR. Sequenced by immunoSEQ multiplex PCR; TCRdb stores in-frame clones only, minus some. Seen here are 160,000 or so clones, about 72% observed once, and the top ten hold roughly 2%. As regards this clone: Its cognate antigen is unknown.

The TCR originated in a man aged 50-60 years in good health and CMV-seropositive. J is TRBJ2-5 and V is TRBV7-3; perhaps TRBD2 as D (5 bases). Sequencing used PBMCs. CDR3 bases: TGTGCCAGCAGCTTACGAGGGCAGTTCTCCGAGACCCAGTACTTC. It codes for CASSLRGQFSETQYF.